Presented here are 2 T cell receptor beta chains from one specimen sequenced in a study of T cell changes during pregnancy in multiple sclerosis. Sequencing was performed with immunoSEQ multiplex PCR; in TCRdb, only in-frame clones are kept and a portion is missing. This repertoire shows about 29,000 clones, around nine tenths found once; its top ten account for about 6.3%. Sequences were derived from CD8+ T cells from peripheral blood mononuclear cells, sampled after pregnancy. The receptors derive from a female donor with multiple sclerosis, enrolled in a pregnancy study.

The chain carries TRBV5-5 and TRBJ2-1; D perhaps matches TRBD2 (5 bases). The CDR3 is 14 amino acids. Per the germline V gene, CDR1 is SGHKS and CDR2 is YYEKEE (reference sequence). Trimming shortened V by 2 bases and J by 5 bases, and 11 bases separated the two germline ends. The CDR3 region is CASSFLANNNEQFF. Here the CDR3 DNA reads TGTGCCAGCAGCTTTCTAGCCAATAACAATGAGCAGTTCTTC.

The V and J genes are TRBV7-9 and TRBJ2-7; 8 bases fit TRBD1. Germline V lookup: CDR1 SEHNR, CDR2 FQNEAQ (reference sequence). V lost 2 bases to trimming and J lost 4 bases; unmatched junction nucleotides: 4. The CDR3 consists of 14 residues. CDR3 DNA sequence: TGTGCCAGCAGCTTACGGGACAGGCATTACGAGCAGTACTTC. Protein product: CASSLRDRHYEQYF. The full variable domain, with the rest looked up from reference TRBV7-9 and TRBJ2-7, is DTGVSQNPRHKITKRGQNVTFRCDPISEHNRLYWYRQTLGQGPEFLTYFQNEAQLEKSRLLSDRFSAERPKGSFSTLEIQRTEQGDSAMYLCASSLRDRHYEQYFGPGTRLTVT.